One and the same sample provided the 10 T cell receptor beta chains below, sequenced in a study of T cell responses to AZD1222 COVID-19 vaccine. TCRdb's table, derived via immunoSEQ multiplex PCR, lists solely in-frame clones and lacks some. The sample includes 150,000 or so clones, 90% of them seen just once. The sequencing used peripheral blood, collected 28 days after the second AZD1222 dose. These receptors were taken from an adult who received the AZD1222 COVID-19 vaccine.

The V gene is TRBV5-5, the J gene TRBJ1-2, with 10 nucleotides matching TRBD1. Germline CDR1 is SGHKS and CDR2 is YYEKEE (reference sequence). V was pared by 2 bases and J by 6 bases, with 4 bases of the junction left unmatched. CDR3 length: 14 amino acids. The CDR3 DNA follows: TGTGCCAGCAGCTTTCGGACAGGGGGAAATGGCTACACCTTC. It translates to CASSFRTGGNGYTF.

The chain recombines TRBV21-1 with TRBJ2-1. TRBV21-1 is given as a pseudogene. The CDR3 spans 15 residues. The CDR3 here is CASSNKSWGSGEQFF. DNA of the CDR3: TGTGCCAGCAGCAATAAGTCTTGGGGATCTGGTGAGCAGTTCTTC.

The chain links TRBV21-1 to TRBJ1-4; the DNA was not compared with TRBD1, the D call given in the table. TRBV21-1 is an annotated pseudogene. The CDR3 has 15 amino acids. As DNA, the CDR3 is TGTGCCAGCAGCAAATCGGGACAGACTAATGAAAAACTGTTTTTT. Translation gives CASSKSGQTNEKLFF.

The chain is built from TRBV9 and TRBJ1-1; D might be TRBD1 (6 bases). This CDR3 has 12 residues. With 5 bases removed from V and 7 bases from J, the gap between germline ends came to 12 bases. The germline V gene has CDR1 SGDLS and CDR2 YYNGEE. The DNA for the CDR3 is TGTGCCAGCAGTGACAGGCCCGATGAAGCTTTCTTT. Its translation: CASSDRPDEAFF.

This clone was observed a single time. The rearrangement joins TRBV7-2 to TRBJ1-5; 9 positions match TRBD1. Per germline, CDR1 SGHTA and CDR2 FQGNSA. The V and J ends lost 6 bases and 3 bases, in that order; junction bases with no gene match: 6. This CDR3 region has 15 residues. CDR3 loop: CASSTGTGYNQPQHF. In nucleotides, the CDR3 is TGTGCCAGCAGTACTGGGACAGGGTACAATCAGCCCCAGCATTTT.

This chain joins TRBV4-2 and TRBJ1-2, with no clear D. This CDR3 has 15 residues. V shed 3 bases and J shed 0 bases, with 11 bases lying between them. Looked up from germline, CDR1 is LGHNA and CDR2 is YNFKEQ. In DNA form, the CDR3 reads TGTGCCAGCAGCCAGATTACTGGAGCTAACTATGGCTACACCTTC. Residues: CASSQITGANYGYTF.

CDR3 sequence reads: CASSTGGLGEQYF. The CDR3 DNA is TGTGCCAGTAGTACGGGGGGCCTGGGCGAGCAGTACTTC. The chain is built from TRBV19 and TRBJ2-7, with D tentatively TRBD2 (7 bases). The V end was cut by 4 bases, the J end by 6 bases, with 13 bases between. This CDR3 comprises 13 residues. Looked up from germline, CDR1 is LNHDA and CDR2 is SQIVND (reference sequence).

The chain recombines TRBV5-1 with TRBJ2-7, with D possibly being TRBD1 or TRBD2 (5 bases each). Germline assignment: CDR1 SGHRS and CDR2 YFSETQ. Trimming took off 0 bases at V and 0 bases at J, with 7 bases between the two ends. The CDR3 is 14 residues long. CDR3 nucleotides: TGCGCCAGCAGCTTGGAGGGGAGCTCCTACGAGCAGTACTTC. Residues: CASSLEGSSYEQYF.

The chain carries TRBV5-4 and TRBJ2-5; 8 bases are a match to TRBD2. The germline CDR1 and CDR2 sequences are SGHNT and YYREEE (reference sequence). V was clipped by 1 base and J by 1 base; unmatched bases: 6. This CDR3 contains 16 residues. The CDR3 sequence is CASSLRRGGTQETQYF. The CDR3 DNA sequence: TGTGCCAGCAGCTTGAGGCGCGGGGGGACCCAAGAGACCCAGTACTTC.

Points on this clone: The same CDR3 can be traced to other DNA sequences in this sample. J is TRBJ2-3 and V is TRBV19; a possible D gene is TRBD2 (6 bases). The V gene's germline CDR1 is LNHDA and CDR2 SQIVND (reference sequence). This CDR3 contains 15 residues. V was trimmed by 3 bases and J by 2 bases, leaving 12 bases between them. CDR3: CASSIGRGITDTQYF. The CDR3 DNA is TGTGCCAGTAGTATCGGGCGGGGAATCACAGATACGCAGTATTTT.